The 12 T cell receptor beta chains presented below share a single source sample, sequenced in a study of Graves' ophthalmopathy and Graves' hyperthyroidism. As the template, RNA transcripts were used to amplify TCR beta CDR3 regions. An opening RT-PCR round employed HTBI primers and preceded a second-round multiplex PCR. MiXCR, applied by TCRdb to the multiplex PCR reads, yields one record per CDR3 protein. Among hundreds of thousands of distinct CDR3 sequences listed, around 21% were seen once. The source material was peripheral blood. Receptor source: a woman aged 18-30 years with stable Graves' hyperthyroidism.

At least ten counts were recorded for this clonotype. The chain joins TRBV6-1 to TRBJ1-2, with D hard to call. The V and J ends lost 8 bases and 4 bases respectively, with 17 bases between them. There are 14 residues in the CDR3. Germline V lookup: CDR1 MNHNS, CDR2 SASEGT. CDR3 protein: CASDAGPGIYGYTF. The CDR3 nucleotides read TGTGCCAGCGATGCTGGACCGGGGATCTATGGCTACACCTTC.

This clonotype was seen a handful of times. One end of the junction varies from germline; a read error may be responsible. The chain combines TRBV6-2 or TRBV6-3 with TRBJ2-1; 7 nucleotides match TRBD1. The CDR3 spans 16 residues. CDR1 and CDR2 (germline): MNHEY, SVGEGT. This CDR3 is CASSHLGQSSYNEKFF. The CDR3 DNA sequence: TGTGCCAGCAGTCACCTGGGACAGAGCTCCTACAATGAGAAGTTCTTC.

The CDR3 loop is CASSMILSGANVLTF. CDR3 nucleotides: TGTGCCAGCAGTATGATACTCTCTGGGGCCAACGTCCTGACTTTC. V is TRBV6-1 and J is TRBJ2-6; D remains ambiguous. V lost 5 bases to trimming and J lost 0 bases, with 8 bases between them. Looked up from germline, CDR1 is MNHNS and CDR2 is SASEGT. CDR3 length: 15 amino acids.

This clonotype was seen ten or more times. The chain has TRBV20-1 and TRBJ2-2; TRBD2 matches at 9 bases. Germline CDR1 reads DFQATT; CDR2 reads SNEGSKA (reference sequence). V shed 5 bases and J 6 bases; nucleotides not matched to a gene: 13. The CDR3 loop spans 16 amino acids. The CDR3 region is CSALLQPGLAPGELFF. CDR3 bases: TGCAGTGCTCTCTTACAACCGGGACTAGCACCCGGGGAGCTGTTTTTT.

J is TRBJ1-1 and V is TRBV6-1, with a weak D call TRBD1 (6 bases). V lost 2 bases, J lost 5 bases, and 15 bases lay in between. The CDR3 sequence is 15 residues long. Germline-derived CDR1 and CDR2 are MNHNS and SASEGT. CDR3 protein: CASSEQQGEGTEAFF. In DNA, the CDR3 is TGTGCCAGCAGTGAACAACAGGGAGAGGGGACTGAAGCTTTCTTT.

This clonotype was observed many times. This chain connects TRBV12-3 or TRBV12-4 to TRBJ1-5; 8 bases map to TRBD1. The CDR3 is 14 residues long. V dropped 5 bases and J dropped 6; count of bases not matched to a gene: 6. The chain's CDR3 is CASSPTGVRQPQHF. DNA for the CDR3: TGTGCCAGCAGTCCGACAGGGGTGCGTCAGCCCCAGCATTTT.

This clonotype has at least ten counts. V gene TRBV7-2 combines with J gene TRBJ2-4; D is tentatively TRBD1 or TRBD2 (5 bases each). The CDR3 spans 16 residues. The germline V and J ends were trimmed by 5 bases and 2 bases, with 16 bases remaining between them. Germline-derived CDR1 and CDR2 are SGHTA and FQGNSA. The CDR3 region is CASSPGTVLSKNIQYF. The DNA for the CDR3 is TGTGCCAGCAGCCCTGGGACGGTCCTGTCCAAAAACATTCAGTACTTC.

This clonotype was counted between two and nine times. V is TRBV18 and J is TRBJ2-5; D remains ambiguous. CDR1 and CDR2 from the germline V gene are KGHSH and LQKENI. Trimming shortened V by 3 bases and J by 5 bases, and 10 bases separated the two germline ends. The length of the CDR3 is 13 residues. The CDR3 sequence is CASSPPRVETQYF. CDR3 coding DNA: TGTGCCAGCTCACCCCCCCGGGTTGAGACCCAGTACTTC.

This clonotype was counted ten times or more. The genes are TRBV6-5 and TRBJ2-5; possibly TRBD2 for D (6 bases). The germline CDR1 and CDR2 sequences are MNHEY and SVGAGI. With 5 bases removed from V and 2 bases from J, the gap between germline ends came to 12 bases. CDR3 length: 14 amino acids. CDR3 nucleotides: TGTGCCAGCAGTACGTGGGCGGGGCAAGAGACCCAGTACTTC. Its protein is CASSTWAGQETQYF.

The genes are TRBV6-2 or TRBV6-3 and TRBJ1-2; the match to TRBD1 covers 9 bases. CDR3 size: 14 residues. The junction had 2 bases not matched to a gene; V was cut back by 2 bases and J by 4 bases. The germline V gene has CDR1 MNHEY and CDR2 SVGEGT. The CDR3, as DNA: TGTGCCAGCAGTTACGGGGGACAGGGCTATGGCTACACCTTC. It encodes CASSYGGQGYGYTF.

This clonotype came up a few times. This sequence joins TRBV6-1 and TRBJ2-2; the match to TRBD1 covers 10 bases. Per germline, CDR1 MNHNS and CDR2 SASEGT. The length of the CDR3 is 16 residues. Germline trimming cut 5 bases from V and 2 bases from J; bases unmatched to any gene: 5. The CDR3 DNA is TGTGCCAGCAGTCGAGCGACAGGGGGCAACACCGGGGAGCTGTTTTTT. Its protein product is CASSRATGGNTGELFF.

The sample holds a few counts of this clonotype. One end of the junction varies from germline; a read error may be responsible. Written as DNA, the CDR3 is TGTGCCACCAGCAGGCAGGCCATAGCCAATAACATTCAGTACTTC. It specifies CATSRQAIANNIQYF. The chain joins TRBV15 to TRBJ2-4; unclear D gene. CDR1 is LNHNV, CDR2 YYDKDF, per germline (reference sequence). This CDR3 spans 15 amino acids.